This T cell receptor beta chain originates from a study of T cell clonality in common variable immunodeficiency. Study-level findings and limits: CVID subjects had higher TCRbeta clonality than healthy controls, most marked in about a third.

This clone was counted ten times or more. Its antigen is still unknown. Method: immunoSEQ multiplex PCR; TCRdb's copy keeps in-frame clones and lacks some. Observed in the sample are roughly 58,000 clones, none of them singletons. The receptor was isolated from a person aged 18 to 70 in good health. Material: peripheral blood mononuclear cells.

The DNA read from the CDR3 is TGTGCCAGCAGTGTCGAGGCCAGTTCACCC. Amino acid sequence: CASSVEASSP. The full CDR3 protein is CASSVEASSPLHF. The chain joins TRBV2 to TRBJ1-6, with D unclear. The read ends 3 residues early relative to the CDR3; the germline J gene fills the gap. The CDR3 contains 13 residues. CDR1 is SNHLY and CDR2 is FYNNEI in the germline V gene. V dropped 4 bases and J dropped 9 bases, with 10 bases sitting between them.